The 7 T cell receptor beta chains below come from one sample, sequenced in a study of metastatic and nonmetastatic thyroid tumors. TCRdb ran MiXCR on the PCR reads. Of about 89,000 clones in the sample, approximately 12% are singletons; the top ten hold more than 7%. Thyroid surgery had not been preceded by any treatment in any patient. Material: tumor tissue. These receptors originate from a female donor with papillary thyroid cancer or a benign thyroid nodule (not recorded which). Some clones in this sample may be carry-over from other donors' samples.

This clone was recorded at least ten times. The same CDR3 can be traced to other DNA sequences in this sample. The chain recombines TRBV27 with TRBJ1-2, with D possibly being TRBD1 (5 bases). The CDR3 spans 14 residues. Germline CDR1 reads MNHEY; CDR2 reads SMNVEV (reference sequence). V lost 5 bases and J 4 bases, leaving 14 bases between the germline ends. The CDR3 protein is CASSPGTEPYGYTF. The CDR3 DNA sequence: TGTGCCAGCAGTCCGGGGACGGAGCCCTATGGCTACACCTTC.

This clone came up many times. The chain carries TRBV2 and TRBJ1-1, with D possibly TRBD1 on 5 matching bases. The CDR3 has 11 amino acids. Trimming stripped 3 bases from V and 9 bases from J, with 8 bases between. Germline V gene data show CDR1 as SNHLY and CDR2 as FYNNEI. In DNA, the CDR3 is TGTGCCAGCAGTGACAGGGCCCAAGCTTTCTTT. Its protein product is CASSDRAQAFF.

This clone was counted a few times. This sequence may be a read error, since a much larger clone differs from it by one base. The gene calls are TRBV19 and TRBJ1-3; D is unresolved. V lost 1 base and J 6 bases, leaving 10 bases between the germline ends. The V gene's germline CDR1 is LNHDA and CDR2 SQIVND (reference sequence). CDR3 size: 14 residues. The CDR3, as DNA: TGTGCCAGTAGTATAGGACACTCCGTAAACACCATATATTTT. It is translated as CASSIGHSVNTIYF.

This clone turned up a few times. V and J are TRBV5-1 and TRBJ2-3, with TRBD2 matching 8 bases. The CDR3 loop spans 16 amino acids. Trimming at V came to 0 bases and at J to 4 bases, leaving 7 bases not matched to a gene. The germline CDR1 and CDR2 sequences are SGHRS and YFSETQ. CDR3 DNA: TGCGCCAGCAGCTTGGGTGGGCAGCGGGAGTCAGATACGCAGTATTTT. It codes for CASSLGGQRESDTQYF.

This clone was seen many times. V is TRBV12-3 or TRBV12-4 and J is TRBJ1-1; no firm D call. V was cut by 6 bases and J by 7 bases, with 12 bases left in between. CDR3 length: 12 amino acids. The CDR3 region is CASRGLNIEAFF. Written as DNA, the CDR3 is TGTGCCAGCAGAGGACTCAATATTGAAGCTTTCTTT.

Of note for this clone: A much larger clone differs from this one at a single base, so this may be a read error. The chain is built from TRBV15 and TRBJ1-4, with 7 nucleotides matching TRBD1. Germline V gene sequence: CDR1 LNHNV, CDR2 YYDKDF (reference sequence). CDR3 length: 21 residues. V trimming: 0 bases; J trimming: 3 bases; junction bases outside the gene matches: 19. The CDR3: CATSREGPTGRSEAANEKLFF. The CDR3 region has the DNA TGTGCCACCAGCAGAGAGGGCCCGACAGGGAGGTCAGAAGCGGCTAATGAAAAACTGTTTTTT.

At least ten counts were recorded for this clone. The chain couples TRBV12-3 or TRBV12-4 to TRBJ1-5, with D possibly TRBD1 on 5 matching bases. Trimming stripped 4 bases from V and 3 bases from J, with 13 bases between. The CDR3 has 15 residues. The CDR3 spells CASSWGGGDNQPQHF. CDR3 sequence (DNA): TGTGCCAGCAGTTGGGGGGGAGGGGACAATCAGCCCCAGCATTTT.